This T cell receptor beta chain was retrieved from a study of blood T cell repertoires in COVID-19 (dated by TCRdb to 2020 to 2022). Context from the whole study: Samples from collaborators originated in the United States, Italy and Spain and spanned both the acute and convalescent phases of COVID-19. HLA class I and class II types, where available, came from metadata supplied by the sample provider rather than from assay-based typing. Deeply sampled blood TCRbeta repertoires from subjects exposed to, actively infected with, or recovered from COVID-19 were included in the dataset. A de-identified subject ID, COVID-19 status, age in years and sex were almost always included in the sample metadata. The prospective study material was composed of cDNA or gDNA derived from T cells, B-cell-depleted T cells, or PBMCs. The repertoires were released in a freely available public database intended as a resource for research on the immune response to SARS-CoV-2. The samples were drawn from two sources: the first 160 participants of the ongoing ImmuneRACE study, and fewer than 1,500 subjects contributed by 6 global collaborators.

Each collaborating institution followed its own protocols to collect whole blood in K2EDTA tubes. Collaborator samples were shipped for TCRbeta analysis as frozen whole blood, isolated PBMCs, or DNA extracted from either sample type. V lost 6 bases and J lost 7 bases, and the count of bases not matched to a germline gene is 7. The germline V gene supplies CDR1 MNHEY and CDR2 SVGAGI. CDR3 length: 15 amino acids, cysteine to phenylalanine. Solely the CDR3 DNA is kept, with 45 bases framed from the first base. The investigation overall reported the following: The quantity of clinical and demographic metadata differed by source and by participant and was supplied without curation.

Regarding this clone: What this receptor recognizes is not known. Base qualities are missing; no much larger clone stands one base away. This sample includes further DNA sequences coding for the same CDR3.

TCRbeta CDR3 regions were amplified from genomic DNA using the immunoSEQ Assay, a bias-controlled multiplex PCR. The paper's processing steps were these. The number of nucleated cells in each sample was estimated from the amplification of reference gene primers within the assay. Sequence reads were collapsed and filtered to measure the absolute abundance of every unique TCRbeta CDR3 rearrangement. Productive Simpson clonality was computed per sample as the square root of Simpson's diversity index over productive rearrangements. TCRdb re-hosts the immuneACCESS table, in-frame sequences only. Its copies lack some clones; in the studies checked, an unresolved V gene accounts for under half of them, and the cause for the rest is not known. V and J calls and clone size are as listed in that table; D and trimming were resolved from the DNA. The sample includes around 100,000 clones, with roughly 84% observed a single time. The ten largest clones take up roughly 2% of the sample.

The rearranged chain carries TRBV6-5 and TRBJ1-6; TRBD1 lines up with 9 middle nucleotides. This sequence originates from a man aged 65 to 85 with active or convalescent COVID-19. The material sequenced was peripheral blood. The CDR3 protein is CASRPPGQGNSPLHF. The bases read TGTGCCAGCAGACCCCCGGGACAGGGCAATTCACCCCTCCACTTT.